This T cell receptor beta chain was found in a study of blood T cell repertoires in COVID-19. Participant ages covered about 18 to 89 years across 20 to 30 US areas. In assigning cohorts, the study relied on participant-reported clinical history. Authors' methods: Estimation of nucleated cell counts relied on the amplification of reference gene primers. Profiling relied on immunoSEQ multiplex PCR, and the TCRdb table lists in-frame clones only, not all of them. V and J calls and clone size are those listed in that table; D and trimming were worked out from the DNA. Of about 220,000 clones listed, around 90% are singletons. The CDR3 spans 15 residues. From germline, CDR1 is MDHEN and CDR2 SYDVKM. Trimming stripped 2 bases from V and 1 base from J, with 9 bases between.

This TCR was sampled from a woman in her forties or fifties with acute COVID-19. The chain employs TRBV28 and TRBJ1-5, with D possibly matching TRBD1 (6 bases). Sequenced material: PBMCs or T cells enriched from blood (not recorded which). Here the CDR3 reads CASSLAQGSNQPQHF. The CDR3, as DNA: TGTGCCAGCAGTTTAGCACAGGGAAGCAATCAGCCCCAGCATTTT.